This TCR beta chain was recovered during a study of T cells after yellow fever vaccination. Points from the study as a whole: Researchers report a weaker secondary response that nonetheless peaked faster, day 5 versus 15.

A word on this clonotype: Its target is unknown.

The CDR3 length is 16 residues. The V end lost 2 bases, the J end lost 1 base, and 12 bases lay between the germline ends. Germline loops: CDR1 MNHNY, CDR2 SVGAGI (reference sequence). TCRdb re-analysed the 5' RACE reads in MiXCR, keeping a single row per CDR3 protein. The sample carries 120,000 or so distinct CDR3 sequences, about 15% recorded once. The origin of this receptor is a man aged 18 to 30 who received the YFV17D yellow fever vaccine. This chain connects TRBV6-6 to TRBJ1-5; D unresolved. The source material was CD8+ T cells sorted from PBMCs, sampled 5 days after the yellow fever booster vaccination. CDR3 nucleotide sequence: TGTGCCAGCAGTTACCGGGCCCCCGGGAGCAATCAGCCCCAGCATTTT. Protein: CASSYRAPGSNQPQHF.